One T cell receptor beta chain is described in this entry. This clonotype was seen only a few times. What this receptor recognizes is not known. The record has no base qualities; no much larger clone is one base away. From the second PCR step on, the TCR alpha and beta chain libraries were amplified in separate reactions. To determine each donor's CMV status, fresh PBMCs were stimulated overnight with CMV viral lysate, and IFNgamma production from CD4+ T cells was then assessed. Using Miltenyi beads, CD4 T cells were first positively selected, and CD8 T cells were then positively selected from the CD4-negative fraction. Cells were stained for CD3, CD4, CD8, CD45RA, CD27 and a live/dead dye and were sorted on a BD Aria II into four subsets based on CD45RA and CD27. Effector memory cells were sorted as CD45RA-CD27-, whereas EMRA cells were sorted as CD45RA+CD27-. Blood was obtained from a few healthy volunteers, and the blood from each volunteer was fractionated into CD4 and CD8 T cells and subsequently into four differentiation subsets. About 110 ml of peripheral blood was drawn per donor, and PBMC were isolated by Ficoll-Paque PLUS density-gradient centrifugation. Sorted cells were lysed in RLT buffer, after which RNA was extracted using a Qiagen RNeasy kit and stored at -80 degrees C.

The data belong to a study of naive and memory T cell subsets (TCRdb year 2017). For the study in its entirety: The study applied an open-source, UMI-based TCR alpha and beta sequencing pipeline to sorted naive and memory peripheral blood T cell subsets. Complete agreement was observed between the functional CMV T cell responses and the IgG serology results. RNA was DNase-treated and reverse transcribed with TCR constant-region primers, mostly using SuperScript III.

Libraries were prepared through UMI-ligation and nested PCR. The beta constant-region primer was an equimolar mix of two oligonucleotides covering both TRBC1 and TRBC2. Four rounds of PCR, combining the SP2 primer with nested alpha and beta constant-region primers, were used to amplify the ligated cDNA. A single-stranded oligonucleotide bearing the SP2 primer plus a 12-nucleotide UMI was ligated onto the 3' end of the cDNA by T4 RNA ligase 1. The ligation reaction was kept at 16 degrees C for roughly 18-24 hours. PCR2 was typically performed as a SYBR Green qPCR and was stopped at a predetermined threshold so that over-amplification was prevented. All purifications after the first were performed with Agencourt AMPure XP magnetic beads. Library quantification was done by Qubit, followed by a TapeStation check on which the main peak was expected at around 650 bp. The pooled libraries were sequenced on an Illumina MiSeq using v2 2x251 paired-end kits, which usually yielded roughly 1-2.2 million reads per sample. Each sample library was pooled at 4 nM, and about 5-7.5% PhiX was included to improve cluster recognition. Concerning the study's data processing: Decombinator assigned V and J genes to Demultiplexor-processed FASTQ reads by tag matching, allowing a single base-pair mismatch. By using UMIs, Collapsinator corrected both sequencing errors and the frequency errors caused by PCR heterogeneity. TCRs were translated and CDR3s were extracted from the conserved cysteine to the FGXG phenylalanine by CDR3Translator, with non-productive sequences being flagged. Gini, Shannon entropy and inverse Simpson indices were calculated on repertoires subsampled to equal numbers of UMI-defined TCRs. Clonotype abundance distributions were fitted to a power law by maximum likelihood within the linear range. On one naive CD8 sample, the pipeline and MIGEC gave similar UMI counts, unique TCR numbers and clonal distributions. Repertoires were searched for approximately 7,000 CMV-associated CDR3 sequences compiled from VDJdb and a published dataset. Through fastp at Q25 and MiXCR, TCRdb rebuilt clones from the public reads, retaining in-frame beta chains. A single entry per CDR3 protein holds the most common genes and DNA from its merged rows. The V and J calls come from TCRdb's annotation, not from the publication. The sample yields about 9,700 distinct CDR3 sequences; 5.5% to 7% were counted once. About 56% of the sample comes from the top ten.

What the authors observed across the whole study: The repertoire findings for the naive and memory subsets could not be validated, as no ground truth was available. A clonotype was defined as a single alpha or beta chain sequence rather than as a paired alpha/beta receptor. Following error correction, more than 95% of naive TCR sequences occurred only once, which made naive abundance distributions much steeper than those of memory subsets. TCR abundance followed a power law whose exponent differed between naive and memory subsets but was consistent across the three individuals. RNA-based TCR counts may be influenced by expression changes linked to T cell activation and differentiation. Gini index rose and Shannon and inverse Simpson diversity fell from naive through CM, EM and EMRA in both CD4 and CD8 cells.

The receptor was isolated from a human donor in good health. Sample: CD4+ TEMRA cells from blood. The cell subset or site label, as the study defines it: effector memory re-expressing CD45RA, CD45RA+ CD27-.

The nucleotide sequence reads as follows: TGTGCCAGCAGCTTAGGACTCTCCTACAATGAGCAGTTCTTC. This yields the protein CASSLGLSYNEQFF. The sequence is built from TRBV7-7 and TRBJ2-1, with the identity of the D gene unclear. The CDR3 contains 14 residues, cysteine and phenylalanine counted. Only CDR3 DNA is held: 42 bases, read in frame from base 1. V was cut back by 1 base and J by 0 bases, leaving a gap of 4 bases between them. The germline V gene (reference sequence) gives CDR1 as SSHAT and CDR2 as FNYEAQ.